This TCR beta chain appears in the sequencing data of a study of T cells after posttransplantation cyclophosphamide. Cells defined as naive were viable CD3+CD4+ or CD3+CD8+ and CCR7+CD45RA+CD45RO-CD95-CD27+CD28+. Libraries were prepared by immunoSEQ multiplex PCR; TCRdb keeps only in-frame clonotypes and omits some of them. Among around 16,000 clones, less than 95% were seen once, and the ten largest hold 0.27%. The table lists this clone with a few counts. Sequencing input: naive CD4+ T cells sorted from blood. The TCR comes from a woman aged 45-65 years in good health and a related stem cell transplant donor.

The CDR3 DNA reads as TGTGCCATCAGTCAGCGGGGAGAGGGCAGGGCTTTCTTT. Amino acid sequence: CAISQRGEGRAFF. The V call is TRBV10-3, the J call TRBJ1-1; D is unresolved. The CDR3 totals 13 residues. V lost 5 bases and J lost 11, with 18 bases in between. CDR1 is ENHRY, CDR2 SYGVKD, per germline.